This section outlines one T cell receptor beta chain sequence together with its context. The antigen remains undetermined. Healthy donors had no documented immune events, such as infections, while sampled. This CDR3 has 15 amino acids. The germline V gene has CDR1 MNHEY and CDR2 SMNVEV (reference sequence). V lost 2 bases and J 0 bases, leaving 10 bases between the germline ends. Some clones are missing from TCRdb's copy, which holds only in-frame ones; the method was immunoSEQ multiplex PCR. The sample consists of about 110,000 clones, about 89% of them appearing once. The entry originates in a study of identifying expanded T cells in peripheral blood. General study points: Across healthy donors, higher total template counts meant significantly greater approximately 2-week count variance. Approximately 1.2 clones differed between technical replicates, versus roughly 16 and 20 over time.

Sample: blood. The sequence derives from a person between 18 and 75 years old in good health. The chain has TRBV27 and TRBJ1-1; no firm D call. The CDR3 is CASSLVFRLNTEAFF. CDR3 DNA: TGTGCCAGCAGTTTAGTTTTCAGATTGAACACTGAAGCTTTCTTT.